Below, 13 T cell receptor beta chains from the same sample are listed, as sequenced in a study of shared clonotypes between healthy human individuals. Clones were sequenced by immunoSEQ multiplex PCR, and TCRdb holds only the in-frame ones, with some missing. Among about 1 million clones listed, 75% were seen once. Sequencing was carried out using memory CD4+ T cells sorted from blood. Subset here: CD45RA-negative fraction. The receptors were sampled from a man aged 18-30 years in good health.

This sequence joins TRBV6-6 and TRBJ2-2; D is possibly TRBD1 (6 bases). V shed 0 bases and J shed 5 bases, with 10 bases lying between them. This CDR3 has 15 residues. Germline assignment: CDR1 MNHNY and CDR2 SVGAGI (reference sequence). CDR3 nucleotide sequence: TGTGCCAGCAGTTACTCGAGGGGGAAAACCGGGGAGCTGTTTTTT. Translating it yields CASSYSRGKTGELFF.

The chain's CDR3 is CASTLAGERNEQFF. The CDR3 DNA is TGTGCCAGCACCTTAGCGGGAGAAAGGAATGAGCAGTTCTTC. The chain recombines TRBV25-1 with TRBJ2-1; 9 bases line up with TRBD2. The CDR3 is 14 amino acids. The germline gives CDR1 MGHDK, CDR2 SYGVNS. J lost 7 bases, V lost 7 bases, and 8 bases had no gene match.

V usage is TRBV5-1 and J usage is TRBJ2-3; possibly TRBD1 for D (5 bases). V was clipped by 2 bases and J by 0 bases, with 10 bases between them. This CDR3 has 15 amino acids. Germline V CDR1 and CDR2: SGHRS, YFSETQ. The CDR3 spells CASSLDSSSTDTQYF. CDR3 DNA: TGCGCCAGCAGCTTAGACAGCTCTAGCACAGATACGCAGTATTTT. The full variable domain, rest sourced from reference TRBV5-1 and TRBJ2-3, is KAGVTQTPRYLIKTRGQQVTLSCSPISGHRSVSWYQQTPGQGLQFLFEYFSETQRNKGNFPGRFSGRQFSNSRSEMNVSTLELGDSALYLCASSLDSSSTDTQYFGPGTRLTVL.

The chain is built from TRBV11-2 and TRBJ2-5; a weak D match, TRBD2 (6 bases). Germline V gene sequence: CDR1 SGHAT, CDR2 FQNNGV. This CDR3 region has 17 residues. V was cut by 2 bases and J by 2 bases, with 18 bases left in between. The CDR3 loop reads CASSLTLGGILQETQYF. In nucleotides, the CDR3 is TGTGCCAGCAGCTTAACCTTGGGGGGAATACTTCAAGAGACCCAGTACTTC.

The rearrangement uses TRBV4-1 and TRBJ2-3; TRBD1 might be the D (6 bases). V was trimmed by 0 bases and J by 2 bases, leaving 12 bases between them. The CDR3 loop spans 16 amino acids. Germline V gives CDR1 MGHRA, CDR2 YSYEKL. The CDR3 DNA reads as TGCGCCAGCAGCCAAGAGGGACACTCGGACACAGATACGCAGTATTTT. This gives the protein CASSQEGHSDTDTQYF.

The sample holds a few counts of this clone. The rearrangement joins TRBV7-9 to TRBJ1-2, with TRBD1 matching over 9 bases. CDR1 is SEHNR and CDR2 is FQNEAQ in the germline V gene (reference sequence). The CDR3 covers 13 residues. J was trimmed by 6 bases and V by 5 bases; bases with no gene match: 4. CDR3 amino acids: CASSRDRENGYTF. CDR3 nucleotide sequence: TGTGCCAGCAGCCGGGACAGGGAAAATGGCTACACCTTC.

This chain connects TRBV4-3 to TRBJ1-2; D ambiguous. The germline V and J ends were trimmed by 1 base and 7 bases, with 16 bases remaining between them. The CDR3 runs to 15 residues. Looked up from germline, CDR1 is LGHNA and CDR2 is YSLEER. The CDR3 reads CASSQAFAGSFGYTF. CDR3 bases: TGCGCCAGCAGCCAAGCTTTCGCAGGTTCCTTTGGCTACACCTTC.

CDR3 nucleotide sequence: TGTGCCAGCGGGAAACTAGCGGGAGGTCTTCACTACGAGCAGTACTTC. As protein: CASGKLAGGLHYEQYF. The rearrangement joins TRBV6-6 to TRBJ2-7; 12 nucleotides match TRBD2. The CDR3 loop spans 16 amino acids. CDR1 is MNHNY and CDR2 is SVGAGI in the germline V gene (reference sequence). V dropped 8 bases and J dropped 3; count of bases not matched to a gene: 11.

The chain carries TRBV6-1 and TRBJ2-7; 8 positions agree with TRBD1. This CDR3 comprises 15 residues. J lost 6 bases, V lost 3 bases, and 10 bases had no gene match. Germline CDR1 reads MNHNS; CDR2 reads SASEGT. The CDR3 DNA reads TGTGCCAGCAGTGACCGGGACAGGAGGTTAAGCGAGCAGTACTTC. This gives the protein CASSDRDRRLSEQYF.

CDR3 in DNA: TGTGCCAGCAGCGATAGTAGCGGGAAGATCACAGATACGCAGTATTTT. Its protein product is CASSDSSGKITDTQYF. This chain uses TRBV7-9 with TRBJ2-3, with 8 bases identical to TRBD2. The germline V gene has CDR1 SEHNR and CDR2 FQNEAQ (reference sequence). With V trimmed by 5 bases and J by 2 bases, 9 bases remained unmatched. The CDR3 runs to 16 residues.

This chain links TRBV5-1 with TRBJ2-2; D could derive from TRBD1 or TRBD2 (5 bases each). The CDR3 covers 14 residues. V gave up 7 bases and J gave up 0 bases, with 10 bases separating them. In germline, CDR1 is SGHRS, CDR2 YFSETQ. CDR3 bases: TGCGCCAGCGGGGGACGGACGAACACCGGGGAGCTGTTTTTT. Amino acids: CASGGRTNTGELFF.

V gene TRBV5-1 combines with J gene TRBJ2-2; D unresolved. Germline lookup yields CDR1 SGHRS and CDR2 YFSETQ. The CDR3 totals 14 residues. The V gene lost 6 bases and the J gene lost 1 base, with 10 bases spanning the gap. The DNA of the CDR3 is TGCGCCAGCACCGGACGGCGGAACACCGGGGAGCTGTTTTTT. Protein sequence: CASTGRRNTGELFF. Complete variable domain (other parts from reference TRBV5-1 and TRBJ2-2): KAGVTQTPRYLIKTRGQQVTLSCSPISGHRSVSWYQQTPGQGLQFLFEYFSETQRNKGNFPGRFSGRQFSNSRSEMNVSTLELGDSALYLCASTGRRNTGELFFGEGSRLTVL.

V usage is TRBV11-3 and J usage is TRBJ2-2; 10 bases line up with TRBD1. The CDR3 is made up of 15 amino acids. From germline, CDR1 is SGHNT and CDR2 YENEEA. V trimming: 4 bases; J trimming: 1 base; junction bases outside the gene matches: 0. The CDR3 DNA follows: TGTGCCAGCAGCTGGGACAGGGGGAACACCGGGGAGCTGTTTTTT. Protein: CASSWDRGNTGELFF.